The rows below give T cell receptor beta chains drawn from one sample of a study of shared clonotypes between healthy human individuals. Libraries were prepared by immunoSEQ multiplex PCR; TCRdb keeps only in-frame clonotypes and omits some of them. The table shows 2 million to 3 million clones, with under 95% occurring only once. The sequencing input was naive CD4+ T cells from PBMCs. The origin of the receptors is a man aged 18 to 30 in good health. Some clones in this sample may be carry-over from other donors' samples. Both conserved end residues are part of each CDR3. D genes are given only for firm matches. Clone size is given for some rows only: seen once, a few or many times, or a class if the clone is expanded.

j_call v_call clone_size d_call cdr3_nt cdr3_aa
TRBJ2-1 TRBV5-1 NA NA TGCGCCAGCAGGGACGGGACGGATTTTTACAATGAGCAGTTCTTC CASRDGTDFYNEQFF
TRBJ1-1 TRBV5-6 once NA TGTGCCAGCAGCTGGCGAGGATACACTGAAGCTTTCTTT CASSWRGYTEAFF
TRBJ2-2 TRBV18 NA TRBD1 TGTGCCAGCTCACCAGGACAGGCACCGACCGGGGAGCTGTTTTTT CASSPGQAPTGELFF
TRBJ1-2 TRBV14 NA NA TGTGCCAGCAGCCAAGCCCCGGGGAGCTATGGCTACACCTTC CASSQAPGSYGYTF
TRBJ2-5 TRBV7-2 NA NA TGTGCCAGCAGCTTCGGAGGGGGTCAAGAGACCCAGTACTTC CASSFGGGQETQYF
TRBJ2-7 TRBV6-1 NA TRBD2 TGTGCCAGCAGTGAACGGCGGGAGGGCCGGCCCGAGCAGTACTTC CASSERREGRPEQYF
TRBJ2-1 TRBV15 NA TRBD2 TGTGCCACCAGCAGCAGACCGGGACTAGCCGGAAATGAGCAGTTCTTC CATSSRPGLAGNEQFF
TRBJ2-1 TRBV19 NA TRBD2 TGTGCCAGTAGTCACAATCCGGGACTAGCGGGCTCTATAACCTACAATGAGCAGTTCTTC CASSHNPGLAGSITYNEQFF
TRBJ1-2 TRBV5-4 NA NA TGTGCCAGCAGCCCCTTCAAGGGCTATGGCTACACCTTC CASSPFKGYGYTF
TRBJ1-3 TRBV11-2 once NA TGTGCCAGCAGGCTAGGGGGGCCCGGAAACACCATATATTTT CASRLGGPGNTIYF
TRBJ1-1 TRBV5-1 NA NA TGCGCCAGCAGCTTGGATCCGGGTTACACTGAAGCTTTCTTT CASSLDPGYTEAFF
TRBJ2-4 TRBV19 NA NA TGTGCCAGTAGTAGGATGAAAAACATTCAGTACTTC CASSRMKNIQYF
TRBJ2-2 TRBV7-9 NA NA TGTGCCAGCAGCCTGGACAGCGAGGTCGGGGAGCTGTTTTTT CASSLDSEVGELFF
TRBJ1-2 TRBV5-1 NA TRBD1 TGCGCCAGCAGCCCGGGGACAGCTAACTATGGCTACACCTTC CASSPGTANYGYTF
TRBJ1-1 TRBV9 NA NA TGTGCCAGCAGCCGTGCTACTCATCCCGGGGCTGAAGCTTTCTTT CASSRATHPGAEAFF
TRBJ2-1 TRBV11-2 once NA TGTGCCAGCAGCCCCCGGACCGACAATGAGCAGTTCTTC CASSPRTDNEQFF
TRBJ2-7 TRBV2 NA NA TGTGCCAGCAGGGCTGACAGAGGGGCCCCCGGCGAGCAGTACTTC CASRADRGAPGEQYF
TRBJ2-7 TRBV28 NA NA TGTGCCAGCAGTTTATTGGGACGGGGTAGAGACGAGCAGTACTTC CASSLLGRGRDEQYF
TRBJ1-3 TRBV2 NA NA TGTGCCAGCAGGACACAAGGGTACTCTGGAAACACCATATATTTT CASRTQGYSGNTIYF
TRBJ2-7 TRBV28 NA NA TGTGCCAGCAGGACCGGACCCACCTACGAGCAGTACTTC CASRTGPTYEQYF
TRBJ2-2 TRBV2 NA NA TGTGCCAGTTCTCGGCAGGGGAACACCGGGGAGCTGTTTTTT CASSRQGNTGELFF
TRBJ2-7 TRBV6-5 once NA TGTGCCAGCATGAAGGAACACCGAATGGGGATTGAGCAGTACTTC CASMKEHRMGIEQYF
TRBJ1-1 TRBV7-2 once NA TGTGCCAGCAGAACAACCAGGAACACTGAAGCTTTCTTT CASRTTRNTEAFF
TRBJ2-7 TRBV7-3 once NA TGTGCCAGCAGCTTAAGTCTAGAACACGAGCAGTACTTC CASSLSLEHEQYF
TRBJ2-7 TRBV5-6 NA TRBD2 TGTGCCAGCAGCTCACTGACTAGCGGGAGGACAGGGGTGATCTACGAGCAGTACTTC CASSSLTSGRTGVIYEQYF
TRBJ2-6 TRBV9 NA NA TGTGCCAGCAGCAGGGACGGGCATGGCTCTGGGGCCAACGTCCTGACTTTC CASSRDGHGSGANVLTF
TRBJ1-1 TRBV10-3 NA NA TGTGCCACATGTAGGTCCGTGGACACTGAAGCTTTCTTT CATCRSVDTEAFF
TRBJ2-3 TRBV7-2 NA NA TGTGCCAGCAGCTTAGACACAGACCGAGATACGCAGTATTTT CASSLDTDRDTQYF
TRBJ1-1 TRBV28 once NA TGTGCCAGCAGTTTATTATTGCGTCCTGAAGCTTTCTTT CASSLLLRPEAFF
TRBJ2-5 TRBV18 NA NA TGTGCCAGCTCGCCTATCGGCCAAGAGACCCAGTACTTC CASSPIGQETQYF
TRBJ2-1 TRBV19 NA NA TGTGCCAGTAGCCTGAGGAAGGGGAATGAGCAGTTCTTC CASSLRKGNEQFF
TRBJ2-1 TRBV18 once TRBD2 TGTGCCAGCTCACCATTAGCGGGAGGCTCCTACAATGAGCAGTTCTTC CASSPLAGGSYNEQFF
TRBJ2-7 TRBV6-1 NA TRBD1 TGTGCCAGCAGACAGGGGCGCGAGCAGTACTTC CASRQGREQYF
TRBJ2-3 TRBV9 NA NA TGTGCCAGCAGCGTCGCCGGGACCTCACTGCGGGATACGCAGTATTTT CASSVAGTSLRDTQYF
TRBJ2-7 TRBV5-4 NA NA TGTGCCAGCAACGCCGGGACTTCAACCCCCTACGAGCAGTACTTC CASNAGTSTPYEQYF
TRBJ1-6 TRBV6-1 NA NA TGTGCCGGGCGGGGGCCGGTGGCTTCACCCCTCCACTTT CAGRGPVASPLHF